Below are 2 T cell receptor beta chains sequenced from a single sample in a study of T cell repertoires in cytomegalovirus infection. TCRdb reanalysed the reads using MiXCR and keeps one entry per CDR3 protein. The sample contains hundreds of thousands of distinct CDR3 sequences, approximately 31% of which appear only once. Sequenced material: PBMCs. The source of these receptors is a human donor in good health (CMV status not recorded). Some clones in this sample may be carry-over from other donors' samples.

For this clonotype: One junction end does not reproduce the germline sequence, and a read error may be involved. The chain carries TRBV12-3 or TRBV12-4 and TRBJ2-1; 10 positions agree with TRBD2. This CDR3 has 14 amino acids. As DNA, the CDR3 is TGTGCCAGCAGTAAGAGCGGGGGGGCTTCTCCCCTCGGCTTC. Its protein product is CASSKSGGASPLGF.

The chain has TRBV2 and TRBJ2-2; D tentatively fits TRBD1 or TRBD2 (5 bases each). Germline-derived CDR1 and CDR2 are SNHLY and FYNNEI. The CDR3 sequence is 15 residues long. V gave up 2 bases and J gave up 0 bases, with 7 bases separating them. The CDR3 DNA follows: TGTGCCAGCAGTGAACGGGGCGCGAACACCGGGGAGCTGTTTTTT. Encoded protein: CASSERGANTGELFF.